Included here is one TCR beta chain sequence, with context. The antigen remains undetermined. V shed 0 bases and J shed 4 bases, with 9 bases lying between them. Looked up from germline, CDR1 is DFQATT and CDR2 is SNEGSKA (reference sequence). The CDR3 sequence is 14 residues long. The data derive from a study of T cells in Graves' hyperthyroidism and ophthalmopathy. Whole-study results and caveats: Most thyroid clonotypes with frequency above 0.001 were detected in blood. Stable hyperthyroidism and ophthalmopathy were separated using 13 V-J signatures. Ophthalmopathy onset followed model prediction by a median around six months.

What was amplified from RNA transcripts were TCR beta CDR3 regions. In the first-round RT-PCR of the TCR CDR3, the HTBI primer set was used. TCRdb ran MiXCR on the multiplex PCR reads and lists one entry per CDR3 protein. The repertoire holds about 560,000 distinct CDR3 sequences, with 35% to 55% as singletons. Hyperthyroidism had been newly diagnosed in patients aged 18 to 65, and its duration was under 2 months. Material: peripheral blood or thyroid tissue (not recorded which). The J gene is TRBJ1-4, the V gene TRBV20-1, with D tentatively TRBD1 (5 bases). The clonotype was recovered from a woman aged 18-29 years with Graves' hyperthyroidism. The CDR3 here is CSAREYRINEKLFF. The CDR3 DNA reads TGCAGTGCTAGAGAGTACAGGATTAATGAAAAACTGTTTTTT.